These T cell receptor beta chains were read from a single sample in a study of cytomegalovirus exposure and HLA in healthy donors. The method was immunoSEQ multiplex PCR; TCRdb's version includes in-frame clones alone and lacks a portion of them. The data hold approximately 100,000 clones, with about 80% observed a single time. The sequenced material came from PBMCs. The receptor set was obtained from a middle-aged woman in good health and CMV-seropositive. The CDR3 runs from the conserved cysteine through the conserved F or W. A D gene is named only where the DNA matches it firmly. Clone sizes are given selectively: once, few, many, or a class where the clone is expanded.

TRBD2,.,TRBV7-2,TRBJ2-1,CASSLAPSGGVYEQFF,TGTGCCAGCAGCTTAGCGCCTAGCGGGGGTGTCTATGAGCAGTTCTTC
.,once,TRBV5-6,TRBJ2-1,CASSLGPPRGNEQFF,TGTGCCAGCAGCTTAGGACCGCCTCGGGGCAATGAGCAGTTCTTC
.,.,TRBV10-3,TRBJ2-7,CAITRGIGNSGGEQYF,TGTGCCATCACGCGGGGCATTGGGAACTCAGGGGGCGAGCAGTACTTC
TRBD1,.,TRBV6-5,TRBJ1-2,CASSYRDSGYGYTF,TGTGCCAGCAGTTACCGGGACAGTGGGTATGGCTACACCTTC
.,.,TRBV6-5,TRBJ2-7,CASSSVAGTNYEQYF,TGTGCCAGCAGTTCCGTAGCCGGGACAAACTACGAGCAGTACTTC
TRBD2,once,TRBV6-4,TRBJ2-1,CASSTTSGGAVDEQFF,TGTGCCAGCAGTACCACTAGCGGGGGGGCAGTTGATGAGCAGTTCTTC
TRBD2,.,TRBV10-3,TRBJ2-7,CAIRESGGSSYEQYF,TGTGCCATCAGAGAAAGCGGGGGATCCTCCTACGAGCAGTACTTC
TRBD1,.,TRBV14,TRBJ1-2,CASSRQGRVNGYTF,TGTGCCAGCAGCCGACAGGGGCGAGTGAATGGCTACACCTTC
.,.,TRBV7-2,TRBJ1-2,CASSLVAAGVDYGYTF,TGTGCCAGCAGCTTAGTAGCTGCCGGAGTTGACTATGGCTACACCTTC
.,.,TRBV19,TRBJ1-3,CASSMQALNSGNTIYF,TGTGCCAGTAGTATGCAGGCGCTTAACTCTGGAAACACCATATATTTT
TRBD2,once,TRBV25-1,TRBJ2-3,CASSEFGGGVEYF,TGTGCCAGCAGTGAATTCGGCGGGGGGGTCGAGTATTTT
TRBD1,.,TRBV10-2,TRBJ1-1,CASRVGQGVLEAFF,TGCGCCAGCAGGGTCGGGCAGGGGGTATTGGAAGCTTTCTTT
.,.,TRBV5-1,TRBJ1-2,CASSLGTPGDYTF,TGCGCCAGCAGCTTGGGGACTCCGGGGGACTACACCTTC
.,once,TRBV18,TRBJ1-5,CASSPQGDEPQHF,TGTGCCAGCTCACCACAGGGGGACGAGCCCCAGCATTTT
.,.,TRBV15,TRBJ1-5,CATSGQNNQPQHF,TGTGCCACCAGCGGGCAAAACAATCAGCCCCAGCATTTT
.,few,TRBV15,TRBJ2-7,CATSRVREQYF,TGTGCCACCAGCAGAGTACGGGAGCAGTACTTC
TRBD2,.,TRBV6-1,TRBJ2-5,CASSAGLAGGFRETQYF,TGTGCCAGCAGTGCAGGACTAGCGGGGGGGTTCAGAGAGACCCAGTACTTC
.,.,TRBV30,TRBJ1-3,CAWKRGRLPGNTIYF,TGTGCCTGGAAGCGGGGGCGGCTACCTGGAAACACCATATATTTT
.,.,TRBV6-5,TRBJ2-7,CASSYSKRGREHEQYF,TGTGCCAGCAGTTACTCGAAAAGGGGCAGGGAACACGAGCAGTACTTC
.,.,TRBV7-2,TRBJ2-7,CASSQGGRAIYEQYF,TGTGCCAGCAGCCAGGGGGGCAGGGCCATCTACGAGCAGTACTTC